The clone carrying this T cell receptor (beta chain) showed up many times. The data derive from a study of T-cell reconstitution after alpha-beta-depleted transplantation in children. It was with unique molecular identifiers that the TCRbeta library was prepared. Each CDR3 protein is one row after TCRdb ran MiXCR on the PCR reads. The repertoire has 200,000 to 250,000 distinct CDR3 sequences, 12% of them found once; the top ten carry around 2.8%. Germline V gives CDR1 SGHRS, CDR2 YFSETQ. J gave up 3 bases and V 1 base, and 3 bases lay outside the gene matches. This CDR3 is 15 amino acids long. This clonotype originated in a human donor who donated a stem cell graft to a child with acute lymphoblastic leukemia. This chain joins TRBV5-1 and TRBJ2-7; 11 bases fit TRBD2. The starting material was PBMCs from the stem cell graft donor, obtained from the stem cell graft. For the CDR3, the DNA is TGCGCCAGCAGCTTGAGCCTAGCGGGAGGCTACGAGCAGTACTTC. Protein product: CASSLSLAGGYEQYF.